These T cell receptor beta chains were read from a single sample in a study of Graves' ophthalmopathy and Graves' hyperthyroidism. Each CDR3 protein gets one entry after TCRdb re-called the multiplex PCR reads with MiXCR. This table holds 680,000 or so distinct CDR3 sequences, 20% to 25% found once. Source material: peripheral blood. All receptors come from a young woman with stable Graves' hyperthyroidism. Some clones in this sample may be carry-over from other donors' samples. Both conserved end residues are part of each CDR3. Rows give clone size only sometimes, using once, few, many, or a class for an expanded clone.

cdr3_aa	v_call	j_call	clone_size
CASSIPRGIEETQYF	TRBV28	TRBJ2-5	NA
CASGIRRENTEAFF	TRBV4-1	TRBJ1-1	few
CAISATGGGTDTQYF	TRBV10-3	TRBJ2-3	many
CASTEAGQPQHF	TRBV19	TRBJ1-5	many
CASSLTPAHSYEQYF	TRBV7-3	TRBJ2-7	NA
CASSVGTGNTEAFF	TRBV9	TRBJ1-1	many
CATSTGGEETQYF	TRBV24-1	TRBJ2-5	NA
CATDFRGRGDTIYF	TRBV6-1	TRBJ1-3	many
CASSPLASGGYGYTF	TRBV18	TRBJ1-2	NA
CSARQATGPQHF	TRBV20-1	TRBJ1-5	many
CASSLAPRDEQYF	TRBV11-2	TRBJ2-7	many
CATSRDRGRGYGYTF	TRBV15	TRBJ1-2	many
CASSEVRGPYEQYF	TRBV19	TRBJ2-7	NA
CASSSNGYGYTF	TRBV18	TRBJ1-2	many
CASSLGPGRPEAFF	TRBV7-2	TRBJ1-1	many
CASSSQTGYYGYTF	TRBV6-5	TRBJ1-2	NA
CASSYTDPTWDNQPQHF	TRBV6-2/TRBV6-3	TRBJ1-5	once
CAWSVGNTEAFF	TRBV30	TRBJ1-1	many
CASSLGGAGMGRSNQPQHF	TRBV11-3	TRBJ1-5	many
CASSLPTMTLAKNIQYF	TRBV2	TRBJ2-4	NA
CASSLKRGRRSYEQYF	TRBV6-2/TRBV6-3	TRBJ2-7	many
CASSIKGNQPQHF	TRBV7-2	TRBJ1-5	many
CASSSAVGEQYF	TRBV11-2	TRBJ2-7	many
CASSTPGHLNTEAFF	TRBV7-9	TRBJ1-1	NA
CASSRNKQAIETQYF	TRBV7-2	TRBJ2-5	many
CSVELGPNQPQHF	TRBV29-1	TRBJ1-5	NA
CSARAGTVTSPLHF	TRBV20-1	TRBJ1-6	many
CASLRAGGRNTGELFF	TRBV6-2/TRBV6-3	TRBJ2-2	NA
CAWRGNRGTEAFF	TRBV30	TRBJ1-1	many
CASKTGENSPLHF	TRBV6-1	TRBJ1-6	few
CASSPGQGGQPQHF	TRBV5-1	TRBJ1-5	many
CASSQLRGTGELFF	TRBV12-3/TRBV12-4	TRBJ2-2	many
CASSSRDEEAFF	TRBV12-3/TRBV12-4	TRBJ1-1	once